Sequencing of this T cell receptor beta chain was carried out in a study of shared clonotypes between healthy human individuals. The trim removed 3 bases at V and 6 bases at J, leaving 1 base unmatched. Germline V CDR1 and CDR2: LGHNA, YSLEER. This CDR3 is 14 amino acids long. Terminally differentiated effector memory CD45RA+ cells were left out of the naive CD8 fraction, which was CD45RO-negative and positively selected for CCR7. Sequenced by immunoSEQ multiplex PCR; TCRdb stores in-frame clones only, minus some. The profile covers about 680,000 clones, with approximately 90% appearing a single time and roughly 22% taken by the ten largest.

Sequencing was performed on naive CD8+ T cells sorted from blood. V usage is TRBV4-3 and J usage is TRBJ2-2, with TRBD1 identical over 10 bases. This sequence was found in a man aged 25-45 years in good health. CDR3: CASSHDRGPGELFF. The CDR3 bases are TGCGCCAGCAGCCATGACAGGGGGCCCGGGGAGCTGTTTTTT.